These T cell receptor beta chains were read from a single sample in a study of T cells in localized non-small cell lung cancer. Using immunoSEQ multiplex PCR, the repertoire was profiled, and TCRdb retains in-frame clones only, with some absent. The sample consists of under 2,500 clones, almost 40% of them appearing once. Here the sequenced sample was lung tumor tissue, taken before any cancer treatment. Receptors were obtained from a male donor at least 60 years old with stage II squamous cell lung carcinoma. Both conserved end residues are trimmed from each CDR3.

v_call cdr3_aa
TRBV6-8 ASSYNLRGNQPQH
TRBV11-3 ASSLSGTDGELF
TRBV28 ASSDLGTSGKYEQY
TRBV4-1 ASSQRTGVVDGYT
TRBV19 ASTRRHSFNEKLF
TRBV18 ASSPSGQGLYEQY
TRBV18 ASSPPGLTGASNEQY
TRBV6-4 AISEGAYEQY
TRBV15 ATSRGKREGNEQF
TRBV7-5 ASSLVGGSNQPQH
TRBV9 ASSLRTGSNEKLF
TRBV6-1 ASSEAGWGIQETQY
TRBV15 VTSRGEVLTSPLH
TRBV7-1 ASSRQGGGLSYNEQF
TRBV30 AWSRKGLGPQH
TRBV28 ASRGTSKETQY
TRBV19 ASNHRRETQPPH
TRBV11-3 VSSHTGTGDYGYT
TRBV14 ASSQDVGAGVSGRMGQF
TRBV6-7 ASSFGMSMALH
TRBV11-3 ASSLPDFIQETQY